Listed here is a single T cell receptor (beta chain). What this receptor recognizes is not known. The input lacks base qualities; no much larger clone sits a single base away. This specimen comes from a study of OX40 agonist ivuxolimab in advanced cancers. Study-wide context: Ivuxolimab was a fully human IgG2 agonistic monoclonal antibody targeting the costimulatory receptor OX40 (CD134). Intravenous ivuxolimab was administered to patients every 2 weeks at six dose levels: 0.01, 0.1, 0.3, 1.5, 3 and 10 mg/kg. Of the approximately 53 patients in dose escalation, around 19 had hepatocellular carcinoma, around 15 had melanoma, 9 had renal cell carcinoma and 9 had head and neck cancer. In the dose-escalation cohort, roughly 80% of patients were male, and the mean age was approximately 60 years, with a range of roughly 20 to 85. Patients were allowed to have had prior anti-PD-1, anti-PD-L1 or anti-CTLA-4 therapy, and approximately 40% of the dose-escalation patients had been treated with checkpoint inhibitors. Partial responses occurred in three dose-escalation patients, of whom one had hepatocellular carcinoma and two had cutaneous melanoma. The point of sequencing TCRbeta in the periphery was to test whether ivuxolimab changed TCR sequence diversity and drove clonal T-cell expansion. The paper covers the monotherapy dose-escalation part of the phase I ivuxolimab trial, which included N of about 50 patients.

From the cysteine through the phenylalanine, the CDR3 covers 16 amino acids. This entry keeps only the CDR3 DNA: 48 bases, framed from base 1. CDR1 is given as SNHLY and CDR2 as FYNNEI, both from the germline V gene. Germline trimming amounts to 4 bases on V and 3 bases on J, with 11 as the count of junction bases outside the gene matches. To sequence the TCRbeta CDR3 region, genomic DNA was isolated from the sorted cells. The immunoSEQ Assay was used to sequence the TCRbeta CDR3 regions. What TCRdb holds here is the immuneACCESS table cut down to in-frame rearrangements. Part of the clones is not present; checked against another copy, under half of the missing clones reflect an unresolved V gene, and the others are unexplained. In all, the sample holds fewer than 90,000 clones, and 91% of those were seen once. The top ten hold 2.3% of the sample. Patients with a history of autoimmune disease or receiving systemic immunosuppression were excluded from the trial. In every dose cohort, peripheral blood was drawn for TCR sequencing at baseline, cycle 4 day 1, and cycle 7 day 1. Samples came from an open-label, multicenter, first-in-human phase I dose-escalation trial of ivuxolimab. Adults with locally advanced or metastatic melanoma, renal cell, hepatocellular, or head and neck squamous cell carcinoma were enrolled in the trial. Before TCR sequencing, CD4+ T cells and CD8+ T cells were sorted from peripheral blood as separate populations.

Points the paper makes about the study in general: Antigen specificity was not determined for the clonally expanded peripheral T cells. At doses of 0.1 to 3.0 mg/kg, clonal expansion of both CD4+ and CD8+ T cells in blood was seen between baseline and week 6. Low levels of normalized T-cell clonal expansion were also seen in some patients who did not respond. In the 0.1-3.0 mg/kg groups, partial responders had among the lowest normalized peripheral clonal expansion, particularly in CD8+ T cells. After ivuxolimab, CD8+ T cells had more expanded clones than CD4+ T cells on average.

The TCR comes from an adult with an advanced solid tumor such as melanoma, head and neck, liver or kidney cancer. Sequencing used CD4+ or CD8+ T cells sorted from blood, obtained in a trial of the OX40 agonist ivuxolimab. The rearrangement combines TRBV2 with TRBJ2-7, with TRBD1 identical over 8 junction bases. The CDR3 here reads CASSGPGQAFLYEQYF. The nucleotide sequence is given as TGTGCCAGCAGTGGGCCGGGACAGGCTTTTCTCTACGAGCAGTACTTC.